This TCR beta chain appears in the sequencing data of a study of T-cell reconstitution after alpha-beta-depleted transplantation in children. CDR3 length: 14 residues. V was pared by 8 bases and J by 4 bases, with 8 bases of the junction left unmatched. Unique molecular identifiers were incorporated when the TCRbeta library was constructed. TCRdb re-called the PCR reads with MiXCR, one entry per CDR3 protein. The data contain about 410,000 distinct CDR3 sequences, 20% of them singletons. This clonotype showed up many times. The input for sequencing was PBMCs from the stem cell graft donor, taken from the stem cell graft. This sequence was found in a human donor who donated a stem cell graft to a child with acute myeloid leukemia. This chain uses TRBV12-3 or TRBV12-4 with TRBJ2-3, with 8 bases fitting TRBD2. The CDR3 reads CASAREGPPDTQYF. The CDR3 DNA is TGTGCCAGCGCTCGGGAGGGCCCTCCAGATACGCAGTATTTT.